This T cell receptor beta chain was recorded in a study of PD-1 blockade in classical Hodgkin lymphoma. Notes on the study in general: A significant rise in TCR diversity was seen by C4D1 for CD4+ cells but not for CD8+ cells.

Clones were read by immunoSEQ multiplex PCR, and TCRdb kept only the in-frame ones, dropping some. This table holds about 61,000 clones, roughly 85% found once. Time point given: cycle 4 day 1 (C4D1), after five to seven weeks of nivolumab. All patients relapsed after autologous stem cell transplantation, and brentuximab vedotin exposure varied. The V end lost 0 bases, the J end lost 5 bases, and 12 bases lay between the germline ends. The germline V gene encodes CDR1 SGHRS and CDR2 YFSETQ. CDR3 length: 14 amino acids. Points on this clone: Its target is unknown.

The sample was peripheral blood mononuclear cells (PBMCs), taken before the fourth cycle of nivolumab. The TCR was taken from a human donor with classical Hodgkin lymphoma. The chain recombines TRBV5-1 with TRBJ2-7; D might be TRBD1 or TRBD2, each matching 5 bases. The CDR3 DNA follows: TGCGCCAGCAGCTTGGTGGGGGTCGTCAACGAGCAGTACTTC. Its protein is CASSLVGVVNEQYF. Drawing the rest from reference TRBV5-1 and TRBJ2-7, the complete variable domain is KAGVTQTPRYLIKTRGQQVTLSCSPISGHRSVSWYQQTPGQGLQFLFEYFSETQRNKGNFPGRFSGRQFSNSRSEMNVSTLELGDSALYLCASSLVGVVNEQYFGPGTRLTVT.